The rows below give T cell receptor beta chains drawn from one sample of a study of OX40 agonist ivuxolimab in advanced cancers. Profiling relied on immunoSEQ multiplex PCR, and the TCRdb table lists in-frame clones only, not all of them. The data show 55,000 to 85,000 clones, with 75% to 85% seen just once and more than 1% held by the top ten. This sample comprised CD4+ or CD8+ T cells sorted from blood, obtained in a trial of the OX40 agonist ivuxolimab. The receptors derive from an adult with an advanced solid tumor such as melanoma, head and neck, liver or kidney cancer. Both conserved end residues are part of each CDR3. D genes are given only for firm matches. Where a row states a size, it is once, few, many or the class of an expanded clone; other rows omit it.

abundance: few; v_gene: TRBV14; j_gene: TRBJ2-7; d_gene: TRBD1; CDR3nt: TGTGCCAGCAGCCCCCGTGTCTTACAGGGGGTCTCCGAGCAGTACTTC; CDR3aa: CASSPRVLQGVSEQYF
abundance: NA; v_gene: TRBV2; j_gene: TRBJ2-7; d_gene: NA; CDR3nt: TGTGCCAGCAGCATTTCGACAGGGAGGAGATACGAGCAGTACTTC; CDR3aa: CASSISTGRRYEQYF
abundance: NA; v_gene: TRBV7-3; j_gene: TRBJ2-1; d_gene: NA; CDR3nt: TGTGCCAGCAGCTCGATATCAAGACAAGGAAGGGTCAATGAGCAGTTCTTC; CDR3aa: CASSSISRQGRVNEQFF
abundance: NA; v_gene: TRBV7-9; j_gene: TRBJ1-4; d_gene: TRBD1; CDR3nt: TGTGCCAGCAGTATCGGACAGGGGGGTGAAAAACTGTTTTTT; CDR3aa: CASSIGQGGEKLFF
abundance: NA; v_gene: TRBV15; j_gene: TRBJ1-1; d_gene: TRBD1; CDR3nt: TGTGCCACCAGGCCGGGACAGACGAACACTGAAGCTTTCTTT; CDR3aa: CATRPGQTNTEAFF
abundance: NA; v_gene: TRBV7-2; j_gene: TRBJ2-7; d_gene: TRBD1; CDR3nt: TGTGCCAGCATTGACAGGGGCAACTACGAGCAGTACTTC; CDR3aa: CASIDRGNYEQYF
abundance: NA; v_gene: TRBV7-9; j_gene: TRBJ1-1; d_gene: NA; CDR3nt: TGTGCCAGCAGCTTAGGGCTAGCGACTGAAGCTTTCTTT; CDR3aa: CASSLGLATEAFF
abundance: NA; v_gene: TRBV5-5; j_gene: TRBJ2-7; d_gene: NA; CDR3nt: TGTACGGTAGGTGGCGTTACCTCCTACGAGCAGTACTTC; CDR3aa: CTVGGVTSYEQYF
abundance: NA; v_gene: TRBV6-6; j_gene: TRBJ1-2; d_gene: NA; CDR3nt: TGTGCCAGCAGCGCCTCCCAGGGTTACTATGGCTACACCTTC; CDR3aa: CASSASQGYYGYTF
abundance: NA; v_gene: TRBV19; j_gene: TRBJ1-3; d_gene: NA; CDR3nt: TGTGCCAGTAGTATGCCCCGGACAAGTGGAAACACCATATATTTT; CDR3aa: CASSMPRTSGNTIYF
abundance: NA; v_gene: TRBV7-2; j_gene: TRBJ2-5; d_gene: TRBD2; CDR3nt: TGTGCCAGCAGCTTGGCGGGGGGAGGTGAGACCCAGTACTTC; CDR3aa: CASSLAGGGETQYF
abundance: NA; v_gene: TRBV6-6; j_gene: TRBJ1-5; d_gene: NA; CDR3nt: TGTGCCAGCAGTTACCCAAGGGGGCCCCAGCATTTT; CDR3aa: CASSYPRGPQHF
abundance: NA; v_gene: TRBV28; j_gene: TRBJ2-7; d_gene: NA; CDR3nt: TGTGCCAGCAGTTTATACGCTCTCCCCGAGCAGTACTTC; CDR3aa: CASSLYALPEQYF
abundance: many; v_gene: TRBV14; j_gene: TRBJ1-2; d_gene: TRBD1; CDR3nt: TGTGCCAGCAGCCGCCACCTGTTACAGGGGGCTTCAAACTATGGCTACACCTTC; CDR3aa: CASSRHLLQGASNYGYTF
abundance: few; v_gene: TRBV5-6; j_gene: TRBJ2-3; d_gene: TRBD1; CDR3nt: TGTGCCAGCAGCTTGTTTCGGACAGGGGGCGAAGATACGCAGTATTTT; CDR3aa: CASSLFRTGGEDTQYF
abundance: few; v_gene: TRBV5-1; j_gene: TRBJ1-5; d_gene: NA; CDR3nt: TGCGCCAGCAGCTTGGACAGCAATCAGCCCCAGCATTTT; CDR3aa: CASSLDSNQPQHF
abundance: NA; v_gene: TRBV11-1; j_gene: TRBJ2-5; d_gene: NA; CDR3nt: TGTGCCAGCACCTCTACAGCACAAACAAGGGAGACCCAGTACTTC; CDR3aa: CASTSTAQTRETQYF
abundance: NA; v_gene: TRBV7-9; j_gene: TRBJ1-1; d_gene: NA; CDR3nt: TGTGCCAGCAGAAGGGCAGATAACACTGAAGCTTTCTTT; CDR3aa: CASRRADNTEAFF
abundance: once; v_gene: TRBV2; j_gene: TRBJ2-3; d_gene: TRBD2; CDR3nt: TGTGCCAGCAAGGGGGGACTAGCTCAATGGACAGATACGCAGTATTTT; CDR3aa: CASKGGLAQWTDTQYF
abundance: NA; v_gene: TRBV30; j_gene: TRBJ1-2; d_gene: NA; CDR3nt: TGTGCCTGGAGCGACATAAACTATTCTATGGGGTACACCTTC; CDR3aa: CAWSDINYSMGYTF
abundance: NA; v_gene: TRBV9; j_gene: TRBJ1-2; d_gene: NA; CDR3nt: TGTGCCAGCAACCTTGGACAGAAGGTTTCAAATGGCTACACCTTC; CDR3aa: CASNLGQKVSNGYTF
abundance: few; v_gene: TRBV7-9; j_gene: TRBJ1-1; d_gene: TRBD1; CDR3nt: TGTGCCAGCAGCCTTCTGGGACAGGGTTTGGAAGCTTTCTTT; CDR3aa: CASSLLGQGLEAFF
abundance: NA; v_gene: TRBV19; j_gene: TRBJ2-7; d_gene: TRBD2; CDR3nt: TGTGCCAGTAGTACCGGGGGGGGCTCCTACGAGCAGTACTTC; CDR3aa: CASSTGGGSYEQYF
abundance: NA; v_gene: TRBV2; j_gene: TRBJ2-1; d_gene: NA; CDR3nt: TGTGCCAGCAGAGGGGTCAATGAGCAGTTCTTC; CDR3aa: CASRGVNEQFF
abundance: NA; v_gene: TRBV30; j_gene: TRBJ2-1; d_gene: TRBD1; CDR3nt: TGTGCCTGGAGCCTTGCCGGGACAGGGACCCATGAGCAGTTCTTC; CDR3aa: CAWSLAGTGTHEQFF
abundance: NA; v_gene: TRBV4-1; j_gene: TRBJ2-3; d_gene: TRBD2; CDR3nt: TGCGCCAGCAGCCAGTCATCCGGGACTAGCGGGGGGCGGACCCGCACAGATACGCAGTATTTT; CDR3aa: CASSQSSGTSGGRTRTDTQYF